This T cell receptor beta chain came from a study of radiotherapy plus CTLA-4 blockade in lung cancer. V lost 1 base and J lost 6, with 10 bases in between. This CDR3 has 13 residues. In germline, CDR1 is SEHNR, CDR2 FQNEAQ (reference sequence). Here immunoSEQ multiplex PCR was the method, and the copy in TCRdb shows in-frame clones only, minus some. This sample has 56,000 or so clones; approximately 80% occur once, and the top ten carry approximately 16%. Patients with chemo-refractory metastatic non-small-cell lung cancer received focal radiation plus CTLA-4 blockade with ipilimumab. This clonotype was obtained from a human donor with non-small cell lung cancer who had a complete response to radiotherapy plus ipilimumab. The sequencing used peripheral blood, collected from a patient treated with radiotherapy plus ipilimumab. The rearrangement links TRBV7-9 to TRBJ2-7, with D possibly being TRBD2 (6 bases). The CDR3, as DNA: TGTGCCAGCAGCTTAGTATCCGGGGGCGAGCAGTACTTC. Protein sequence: CASSLVSGGEQYF.